This T cell receptor beta chain was recovered during a study of stem cell transplantation in POMP-related autoinflammatory disease (dated by TCRdb to the early 2020s). As for the study more broadly: According to the study's hypothesis, the TRB repertoire gets skewed because defective thymoproteasomes impair MHC class I-dependent CD8+ T-cell differentiation and positive selection. Before transplant, CD4+ naive T-cell skewing, low CD8+ T-cell proportions, and reduced T-cell cytokine secretion were observed in patients. After transplant, 100% donor engraftment of neutrophils and platelets through one year was shown by DNA chimerism analysis. The effect of POMP deficiency on T-cell receptor beta repertoire diversity and CDR3 characteristics was assessed using high-throughput TRB sequencing.

What the authors observed across the whole study: Statistical significance for the trend toward lower diversity and increased clonality in PRAID patients was reached only for regulatory T cells. PRAID patients showed a restricted number of unique TRB V-J gene pairings. Across all analyzed T-cell subsets, PRAID patients tended toward lower TRB diversity and higher clonality.

The library was built by means of the immunoSEQ multiplex PCR assay. In the authors' own workflow: Shannon entropy, which takes clonal size distribution into account, was used to quantify repertoire diversity. The Gini-Simpson index (Simpson_1-D) served as the measure of how unequally clonotypes were distributed. This immuneACCESS table, as held by TCRdb, lists in-frame sequences with V and J called but not all clones. Of the missing ones, under half trace to an unresolved V gene in checked studies; the others have no known cause. Clonal size and the V and J genes are those of that table, whereas D and trimming came from the DNA. A total of tens of thousands of clones appear in this sample, approximately 91% of them only once. Roughly 0.7% of the sample is in the top ten clones. Notes on this clone: Its antigen is still unknown. No much larger clone exists at a distance of one base, and base qualities are not known.

The meaning of the sample's time point label: after hematopoietic stem cell transplant. PRAID was marked by prominent immunodeficiency together with autoinflammation. Before TRB sequencing, T-cell subsets (conventional T cells, CD8+ T cells, regulatory T cells, T follicular helper cells) were sorted. V is clipped by 2 bases and J by 5 bases, and the sequence between their germline boundaries is 6 bases long. The CDR3, cysteine through phenylalanine, is 13 amino acids long. Only the CDR3 DNA is retained, 39 bases long and in frame from the first base. Via the germline V gene (reference sequence), CDR1 is MNHEY and CDR2 SMNVEV.

The rearrangement joined TRBV27 to TRBJ1-4; no D gene is confidently identified. Sequenced here: CD4+ T cells from PBMCs, sampled after stem cell transplantation. This clonotype was obtained from a human patient with POMP-related autoinflammation and immune dysregulation (PRAID). After a transplant, some T cells may be of graft donor origin. The sequenced DNA is TGTGCCAGCAGTTTAATGGCCAATGAAAAACTGTTTTTT. Translated, this gives CASSLMANEKLFF.